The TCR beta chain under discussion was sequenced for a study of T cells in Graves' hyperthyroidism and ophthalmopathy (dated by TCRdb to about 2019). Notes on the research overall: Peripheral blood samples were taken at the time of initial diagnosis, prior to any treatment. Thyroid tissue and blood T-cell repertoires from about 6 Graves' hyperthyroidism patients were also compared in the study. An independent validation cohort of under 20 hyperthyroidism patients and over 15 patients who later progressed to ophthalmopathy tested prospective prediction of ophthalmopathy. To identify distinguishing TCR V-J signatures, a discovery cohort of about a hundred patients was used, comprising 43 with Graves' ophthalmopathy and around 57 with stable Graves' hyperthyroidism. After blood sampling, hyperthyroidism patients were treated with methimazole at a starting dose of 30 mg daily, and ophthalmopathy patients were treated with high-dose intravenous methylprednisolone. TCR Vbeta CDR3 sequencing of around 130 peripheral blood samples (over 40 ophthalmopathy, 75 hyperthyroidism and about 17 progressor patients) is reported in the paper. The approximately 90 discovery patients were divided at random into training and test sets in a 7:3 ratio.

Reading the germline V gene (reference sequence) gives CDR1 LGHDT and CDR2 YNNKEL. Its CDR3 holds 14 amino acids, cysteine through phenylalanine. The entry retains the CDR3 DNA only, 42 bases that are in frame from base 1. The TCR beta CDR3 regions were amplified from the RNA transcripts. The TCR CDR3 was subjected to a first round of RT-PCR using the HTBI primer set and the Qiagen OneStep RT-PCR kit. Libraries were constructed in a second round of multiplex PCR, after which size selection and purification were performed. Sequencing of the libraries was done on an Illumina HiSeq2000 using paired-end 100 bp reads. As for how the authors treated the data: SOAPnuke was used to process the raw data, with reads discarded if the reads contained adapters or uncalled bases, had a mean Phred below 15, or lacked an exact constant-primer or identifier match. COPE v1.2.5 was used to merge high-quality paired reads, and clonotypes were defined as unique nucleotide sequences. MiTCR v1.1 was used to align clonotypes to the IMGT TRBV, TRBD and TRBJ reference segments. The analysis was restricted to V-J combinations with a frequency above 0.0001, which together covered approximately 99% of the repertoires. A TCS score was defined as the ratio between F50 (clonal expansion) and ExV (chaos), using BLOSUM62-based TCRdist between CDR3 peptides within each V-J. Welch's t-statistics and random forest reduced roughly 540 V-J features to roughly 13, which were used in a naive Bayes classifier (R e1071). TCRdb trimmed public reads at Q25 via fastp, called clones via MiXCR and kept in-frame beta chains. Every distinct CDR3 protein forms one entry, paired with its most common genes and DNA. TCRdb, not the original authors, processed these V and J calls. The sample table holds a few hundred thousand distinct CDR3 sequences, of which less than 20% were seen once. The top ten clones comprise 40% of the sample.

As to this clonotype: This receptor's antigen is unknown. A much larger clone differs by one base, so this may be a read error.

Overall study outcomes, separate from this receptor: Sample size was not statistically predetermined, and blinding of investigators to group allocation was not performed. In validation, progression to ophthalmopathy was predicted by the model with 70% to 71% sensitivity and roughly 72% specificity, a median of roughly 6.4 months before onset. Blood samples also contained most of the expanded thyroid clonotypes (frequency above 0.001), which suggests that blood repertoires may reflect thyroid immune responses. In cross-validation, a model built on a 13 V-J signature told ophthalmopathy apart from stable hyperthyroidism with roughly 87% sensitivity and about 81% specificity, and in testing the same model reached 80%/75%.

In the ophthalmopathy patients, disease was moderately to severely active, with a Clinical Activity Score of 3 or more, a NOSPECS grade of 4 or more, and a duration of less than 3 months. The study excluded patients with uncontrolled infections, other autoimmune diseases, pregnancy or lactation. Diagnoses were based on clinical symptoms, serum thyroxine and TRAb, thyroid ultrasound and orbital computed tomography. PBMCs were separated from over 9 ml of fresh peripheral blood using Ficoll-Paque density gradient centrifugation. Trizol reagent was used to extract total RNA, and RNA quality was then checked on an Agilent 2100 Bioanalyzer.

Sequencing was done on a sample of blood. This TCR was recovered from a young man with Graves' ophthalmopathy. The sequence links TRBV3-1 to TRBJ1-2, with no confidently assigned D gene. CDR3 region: CVSSPRGLNYGYTF. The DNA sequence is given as TGTGTCAGCAGCCCCCGAGGACTAAACTATGGCTACACCTTC.